A selection of T cell receptor beta chains follows, all from one sample in a study of shared clonotypes between healthy human individuals. Only in-frame clones appear in the TCRdb table, and some are missing; sequencing was by immunoSEQ multiplex PCR. The data contain around 2,000,000 clones, roughly 94% of them singletons. The sequenced sample consisted of naive CD8+ T cells sorted from blood. These receptor sequences come from a man between 18 and 29 years old in good health. CDR3s include the opening cysteine and the closing phenylalanine or tryptophan. Each record gives: CDR3 protein, J gene, V gene, clone size. The size of a clone is reported for some rows only, either as once, few or many, or as a class for expanded clones.

cdr3_aa: CASSGAASALNQPQHF; j_call: TRBJ1-5; v_call: TRBV28; clone_size: -
cdr3_aa: CASSPNSGEWSYTTGYTF; j_call: TRBJ1-2; v_call: TRBV27; clone_size: -
cdr3_aa: CASEESEDIYEQFF; j_call: TRBJ2-1; v_call: TRBV12-5; clone_size: -
cdr3_aa: CAWSVDRGETQYF; j_call: TRBJ2-5; v_call: TRBV30; clone_size: -
cdr3_aa: CASSLGRGQETQYF; j_call: TRBJ2-5; v_call: TRBV7-7; clone_size: -
cdr3_aa: CASSVGSSATYEQYF; j_call: TRBJ2-7; v_call: TRBV9; clone_size: -
cdr3_aa: CAWSVGVSGNTIYF; j_call: TRBJ1-3; v_call: TRBV30; clone_size: -
cdr3_aa: CAWSVPGVEQYF; j_call: TRBJ2-7; v_call: TRBV30; clone_size: -
cdr3_aa: CASSEMGNSYEQYF; j_call: TRBJ2-7; v_call: TRBV6-1; clone_size: -
cdr3_aa: CASSEPGLGGETQYF; j_call: TRBJ2-5; v_call: TRBV2; clone_size: -
cdr3_aa: CASSLAGPPYGYTF; j_call: TRBJ1-2; v_call: TRBV7-9; clone_size: -
cdr3_aa: CASRVGALLNYGYTF; j_call: TRBJ1-2; v_call: TRBV6-1; clone_size: -
cdr3_aa: CASSQVSEYEQYF; j_call: TRBJ2-7; v_call: TRBV4-1; clone_size: -
cdr3_aa: CASSFDPGNEQFF; j_call: TRBJ2-1; v_call: TRBV11-2; clone_size: -
cdr3_aa: CASSLRAGYEQYF; j_call: TRBJ2-7; v_call: TRBV7-8; clone_size: few
cdr3_aa: CASSGQGDSQSGDQPQHF; j_call: TRBJ1-5; v_call: TRBV28; clone_size: -
cdr3_aa: CASSLGLADTQYF; j_call: TRBJ2-3; v_call: TRBV11-2; clone_size: -
cdr3_aa: CASSQMGMGMSRGGADTQYF; j_call: TRBJ2-3; v_call: TRBV27; clone_size: -
cdr3_aa: CASSLDSSGVYEQYF; j_call: TRBJ2-7; v_call: TRBV11-2; clone_size: -
cdr3_aa: CASSVTPGQETYEQYF; j_call: TRBJ2-7; v_call: TRBV13; clone_size: -
cdr3_aa: CASSLSHSYEQYF; j_call: TRBJ2-7; v_call: TRBV7-9; clone_size: -
cdr3_aa: CASSSGVRERGYEQYF; j_call: TRBJ2-7; v_call: TRBV21-1; clone_size: -
cdr3_aa: CASSAGTGTGAFFAYEQYF; j_call: TRBJ2-7; v_call: TRBV9; clone_size: once
cdr3_aa: CASSEARAYEQYF; j_call: TRBJ2-7; v_call: TRBV6-1; clone_size: -
cdr3_aa: CASRGNRGSTNYGYTF; j_call: TRBJ1-2; v_call: TRBV6-6; clone_size: -
cdr3_aa: CASSYSNRESYEQYF; j_call: TRBJ2-7; v_call: TRBV6-5; clone_size: -